This T cell receptor beta chain came from a study of metastatic and nonmetastatic thyroid tumors. Every patient was untreated before thyroid surgery. TCRdb re-called the PCR reads with MiXCR. The sample has about 92,000 clones; under 15% are singletons. Regarding the study as a whole: In blood and tumor, TCR beta diversity was reportedly significantly higher in malignant thyroid tumors than in benign nodules.

This clone has only a few counts. Its antigen is still unknown. The same CDR3 is also encoded by other DNA sequences in this sample. Germline loops: CDR1 MNHNS, CDR2 SASEGT. CDR3 size: 13 residues. The V and J ends lost 6 bases and 8 bases, in that order; junction bases with no gene match: 9. The rearrangement uses TRBV6-1 and TRBJ2-5; 7 bases match TRBD2. Material: blood. The clonotype comes from a female donor with papillary thyroid cancer or a benign thyroid nodule (not recorded which). Some clones in this sample may be carry-over from other donors' samples. The CDR3 DNA sequence: TGTGCCAGCAGCCGGGGGGACCCCGTTACCCAGTACTTC. It yields the protein CASSRGDPVTQYF.